The clone carrying this TCR beta chain was observed at least ten times. Its antigen is not known. The library was prepared for alpha chains; this beta chain is a stray read, so its frequency means little. This entry is derived from a study of spatial heterogeneity in lung cancer. The study's findings and limits: Tumor mutation counts were tracked by expanded intratumoral alpha and beta TCR counts.

Germline values: CDR1 SGHRS, CDR2 YFSETQ. Trimming removed 3 bases from V and 1 base from J, with 13 bases in between. This CDR3 is 15 amino acids long. TCRdb used MiXCR to reprocess the 5' RACE reads, holding one entry per CDR3 protein. The table records some 5,500 distinct CDR3 sequences, 13% to 15% of them present only once. Time point in this sample: sample taken at primary tumor resection. Specimen: lung tumor tissue, collected at surgery. This chain uses TRBV5-1 with TRBJ1-1; maybe TRBD1 (6 bases). The TCR comes from a male donor with early-stage non-small cell lung cancer. The CDR3 DNA sequence: TGCGCCAGCAGCTGGGGCGGGACACGGAACACTGAAGCTTTCTTT. Translating it yields CASSWGGTRNTEAFF.